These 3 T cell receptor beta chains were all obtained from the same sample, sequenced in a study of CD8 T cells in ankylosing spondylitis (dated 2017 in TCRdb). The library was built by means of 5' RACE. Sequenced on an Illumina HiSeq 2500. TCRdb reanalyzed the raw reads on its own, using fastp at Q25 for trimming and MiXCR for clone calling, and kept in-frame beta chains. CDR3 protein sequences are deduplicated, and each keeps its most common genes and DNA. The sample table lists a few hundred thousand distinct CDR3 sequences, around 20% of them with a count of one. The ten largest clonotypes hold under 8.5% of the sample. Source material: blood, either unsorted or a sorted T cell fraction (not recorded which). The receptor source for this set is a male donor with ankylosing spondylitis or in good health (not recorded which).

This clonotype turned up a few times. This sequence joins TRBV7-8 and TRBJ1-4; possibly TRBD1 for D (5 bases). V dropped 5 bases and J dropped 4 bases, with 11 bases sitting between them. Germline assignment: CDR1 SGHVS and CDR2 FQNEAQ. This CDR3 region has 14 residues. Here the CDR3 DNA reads TGTGCCAGCAGCAAAGACAGTGTTAATGAAAAACTGTTTTTT. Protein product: CASSKDSVNEKLFF. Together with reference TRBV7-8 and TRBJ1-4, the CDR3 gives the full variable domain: GAGVSQSPRYKVAKRGQDVALRCDPISGHVSLFWYQQALGQGPEFLTYFQNEAQLDKSGLPSDRFFAERPEGSVSTLKIQRTQQEDSAVYLCASSKDSVNEKLFFGSGTQLSVL.

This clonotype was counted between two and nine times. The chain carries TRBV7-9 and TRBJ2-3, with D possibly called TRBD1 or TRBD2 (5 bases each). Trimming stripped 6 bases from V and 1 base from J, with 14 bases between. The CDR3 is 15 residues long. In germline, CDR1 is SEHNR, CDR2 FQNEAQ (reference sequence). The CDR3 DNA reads TGTGCCAGCAGGGCCCCGGGGCCTGGCACAGATACGCAGTATTTT. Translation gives CASRAPGPGTDTQYF.

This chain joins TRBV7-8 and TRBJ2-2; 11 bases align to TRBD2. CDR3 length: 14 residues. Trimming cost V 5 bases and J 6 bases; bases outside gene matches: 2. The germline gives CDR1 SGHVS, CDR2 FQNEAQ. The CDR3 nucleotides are TGTGCCAGCAGCCCTAGCGGGAGGTCCGGGGAGCTGTTTTTT. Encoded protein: CASSPSGRSGELFF.